This T cell receptor beta chain was identified in a study of OX40 agonist ivuxolimab in advanced cancers. Whole-study context: Clinicians treated patients with ivuxolimab, an agonistic anti-OX40 (CD134) antibody. Three patients, one with hepatocellular carcinoma and two with cutaneous melanoma, responded partially. The study's findings and limits: On average, a greater number of expanded clones characterised CD8+ T cells relative to CD4+.

This clone was counted once. The antigen remains undetermined. Sequenced by immunoSEQ multiplex PCR; TCRdb stores in-frame clones only, minus some. Of about 58,000 clones listed, 85% to 90% are singletons. CDR3 length equals 18 residues. Trimming took 4 bases from V and 1 from J; bases not matched to a gene: 7. Germline V gene data show CDR1 as SEHNR and CDR2 as FQNEAQ (reference sequence). The V gene is TRBV7-9, the J gene TRBJ2-3, with TRBD2 identical over 14 bases. The specimen was CD4+ or CD8+ T cells sorted from blood, collected in a trial of the OX40 agonist ivuxolimab. The source of this sequence is an adult with an advanced solid tumor such as melanoma, head and neck, liver or kidney cancer. The CDR3 protein is CASSYSGTSGGRTDTQYF. The CDR3 DNA sequence: TGTGCCAGCAGCTATTCCGGGACTAGCGGGGGTCGCACAGATACGCAGTATTTT.